These 3 T cell receptor beta chains originate from one sample sequenced in a study of PD-L1 blockade in urothelial cancer. Sequencing used immunoSEQ multiplex PCR; TCRdb keeps in-frame clones, though not all of them. This table holds some 120,000 clones, 65% to 85% found once. Time point in this sample: pretreatment peripheral blood. This material consisted of PBMCs, taken around atezolizumab (anti-PD-L1) treatment. These TCRs come from a man aged 50 or older with urothelial cancer.

This clone appeared many times. This chain uses TRBV7-2 with TRBJ2-7, with a possible D match to TRBD2 (5 bases). The CDR3 runs to 13 residues. The V gene's germline CDR1 is SGHTA and CDR2 FQGNSA. Trimming left V 9 bases short and J 0 bases short, with 12 bases between. The DNA for the CDR3 is TGTGCCAGTATTCCGGACTCCTCCTACGAGCAGTACTTC. Translating it yields CASIPDSSYEQYF.

The V call is TRBV19, the J call TRBJ2-4; TRBD2 agrees at 9 bases. The germline V gene encodes CDR1 LNHDA and CDR2 SQIVND (reference sequence). Trimming cost V 4 bases and J 9 bases; bases outside gene matches: 10. The length of the CDR3 is 15 residues. The CDR3 nucleotides are TGTGCCAGTAGTAAACTAGCGGGTCAAAAGGGCATTCAGTACTTC. Translation gives CASSKLAGQKGIQYF.

The V call is TRBV1, the J call TRBJ1-3; no DNA check was done on the table's D call, TRBD1. TRBV1 is listed as a pseudogene. The CDR3 is 15 residues long. For the CDR3, the DNA is TGCACCAGCAGCCAAGATCCGGACACGGAAAACACCATATATTTT. Encoded protein: CTSSQDPDTENTIYF.